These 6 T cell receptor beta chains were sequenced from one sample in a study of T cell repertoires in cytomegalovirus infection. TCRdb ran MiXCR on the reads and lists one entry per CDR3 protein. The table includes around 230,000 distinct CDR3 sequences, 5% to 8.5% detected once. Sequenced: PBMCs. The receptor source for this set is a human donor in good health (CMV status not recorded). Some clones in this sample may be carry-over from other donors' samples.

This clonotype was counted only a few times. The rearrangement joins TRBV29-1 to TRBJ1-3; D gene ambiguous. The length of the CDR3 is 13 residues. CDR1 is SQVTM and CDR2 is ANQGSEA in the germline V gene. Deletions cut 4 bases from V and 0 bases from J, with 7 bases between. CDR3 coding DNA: TGCAGCGTTGGGCAGGCCTCTGGAAACACCATATATTTT. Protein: CSVGQASGNTIYF.

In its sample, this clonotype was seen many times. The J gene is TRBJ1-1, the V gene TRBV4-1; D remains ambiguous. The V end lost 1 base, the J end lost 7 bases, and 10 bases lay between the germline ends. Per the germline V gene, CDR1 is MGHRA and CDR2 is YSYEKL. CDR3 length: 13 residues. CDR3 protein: CASSQGLLREAFF. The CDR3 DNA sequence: TGCGCCAGCAGCCAAGGACTTCTCCGTGAAGCTTTCTTT.

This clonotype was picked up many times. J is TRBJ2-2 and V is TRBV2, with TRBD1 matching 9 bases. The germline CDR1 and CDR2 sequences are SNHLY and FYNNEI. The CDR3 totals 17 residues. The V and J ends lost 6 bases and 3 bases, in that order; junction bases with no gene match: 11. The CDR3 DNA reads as TGTGCCAGCAGCACCCTCACCTGGACAGGGGACACCGGGGAGCTGTTTTTT. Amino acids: CASSTLTWTGDTGELFF.

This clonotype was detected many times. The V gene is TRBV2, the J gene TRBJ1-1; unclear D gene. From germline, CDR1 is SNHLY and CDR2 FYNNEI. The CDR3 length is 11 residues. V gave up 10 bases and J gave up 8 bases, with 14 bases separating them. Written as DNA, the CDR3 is TGTGCCATCACAATGCTCCGGGAAGCTTTCTTT. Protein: CAITMLREAFF.

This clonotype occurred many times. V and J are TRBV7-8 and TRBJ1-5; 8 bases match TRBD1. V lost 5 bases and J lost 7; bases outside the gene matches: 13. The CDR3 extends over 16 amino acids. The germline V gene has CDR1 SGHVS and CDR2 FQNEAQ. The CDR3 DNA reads TGTGCCAGCAGCGTGCTACAGGGGGTGGAAGGACAGCCCCAGCATTTT. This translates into CASSVLQGVEGQPQHF.

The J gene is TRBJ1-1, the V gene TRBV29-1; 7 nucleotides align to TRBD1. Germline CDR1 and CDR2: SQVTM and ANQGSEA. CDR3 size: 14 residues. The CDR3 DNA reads TGCAGTGCTGGGCACAGGGGTCGGAACACTGAAGCTTTCTTT. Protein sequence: CSAGHRGRNTEAFF.